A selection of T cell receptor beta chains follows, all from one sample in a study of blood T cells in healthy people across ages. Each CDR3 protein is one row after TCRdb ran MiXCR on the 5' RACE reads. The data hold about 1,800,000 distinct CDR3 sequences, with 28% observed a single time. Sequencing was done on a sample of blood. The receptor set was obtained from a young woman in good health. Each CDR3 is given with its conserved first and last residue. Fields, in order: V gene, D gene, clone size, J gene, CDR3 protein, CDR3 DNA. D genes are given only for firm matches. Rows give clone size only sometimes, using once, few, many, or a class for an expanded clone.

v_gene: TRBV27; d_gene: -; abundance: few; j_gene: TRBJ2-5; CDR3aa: CASSLSRDQQETQYF; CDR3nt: TGTGCCAGCAGTTTATCAAGGGACCAGCAAGAGACCCAGTACTTC
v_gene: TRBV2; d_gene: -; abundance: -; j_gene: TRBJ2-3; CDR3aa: CASSELGSKSGTQYF; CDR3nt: TGTGCCAGCAGTGAACTGGGATCAAAAAGTGGTACGCAGTATTTT
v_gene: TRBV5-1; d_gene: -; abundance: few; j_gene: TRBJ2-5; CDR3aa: CASNLGDSYGTQYF; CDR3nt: TGCGCCAGCAACTTGGGTGACAGCTATGGGACCCAGTACTTC
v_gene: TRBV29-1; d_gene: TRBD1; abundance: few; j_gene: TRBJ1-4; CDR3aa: CSVDEAGGNEKLFF; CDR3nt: TGCAGCGTTGACGAGGCAGGGGGGAATGAAAAACTGTTTTTT
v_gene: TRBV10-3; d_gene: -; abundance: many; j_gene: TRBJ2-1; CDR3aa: CAITPDQSVEQFF; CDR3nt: TGTGCCATCACCCCGGACCAGTCAGTTGAGCAGTTCTTC
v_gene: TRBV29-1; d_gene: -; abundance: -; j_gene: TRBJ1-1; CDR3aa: CSVSGHSTEAFF; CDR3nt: TGCAGCGTTTCAGGGCACTCCACTGAAGCTTTCTTT
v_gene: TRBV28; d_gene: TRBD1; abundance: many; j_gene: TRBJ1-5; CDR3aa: CASRAGGGSNQPQHF; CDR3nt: TGTGCCAGCAGGGCAGGGGGCGGGAGCAATCAGCCCCAGCATTTT
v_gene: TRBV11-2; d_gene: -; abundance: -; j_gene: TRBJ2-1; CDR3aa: CASSLGRLEQFF; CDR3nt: TGTGCCAGCAGCTTAGGGAGACTTGAGCAGTTCTTC
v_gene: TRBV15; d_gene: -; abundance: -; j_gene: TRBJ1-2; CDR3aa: CATGRGGYGYTF; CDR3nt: TGTGCCACCGGCAGAGGCGGGTATGGCTACACCTTC
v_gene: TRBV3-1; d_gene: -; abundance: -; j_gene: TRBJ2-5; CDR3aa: CASSLRRYGAGETQYF; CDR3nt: TGTGCCAGCAGCCTAAGACGGTACGGGGCCGGAGAGACCCAGTACTTC
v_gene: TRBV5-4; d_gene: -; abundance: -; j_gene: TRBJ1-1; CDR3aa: CASSARRSDGTEAFF; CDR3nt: TGTGCCAGCAGTGCCAGGAGGTCCGATGGGACTGAAGCTTTCTTT
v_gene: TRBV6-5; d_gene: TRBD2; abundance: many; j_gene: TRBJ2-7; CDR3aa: CASSRGLAGGYEQYF; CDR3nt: TGTGCCAGCAGCCGGGGACTAGCGGGCGGGTACGAGCAGTACTTC
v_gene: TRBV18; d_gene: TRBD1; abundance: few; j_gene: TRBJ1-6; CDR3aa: CASSPQGAKPNSPLHF; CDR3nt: TGTGCCAGCTCACCACAGGGGGCGAAACCTAATTCACCCCTCCACTTT
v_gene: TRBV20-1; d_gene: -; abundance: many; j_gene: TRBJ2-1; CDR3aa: CSARVSDEQFF; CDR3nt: TGCAGTGCTAGAGTTAGCGATGAGCAGTTCTTC
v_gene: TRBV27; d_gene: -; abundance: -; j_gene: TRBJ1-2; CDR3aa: CAGSPTGRGRGGYTF; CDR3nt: TGTGCCGGCAGTCCCACGGGAAGGGGAAGAGGGGGCTACACCTTC
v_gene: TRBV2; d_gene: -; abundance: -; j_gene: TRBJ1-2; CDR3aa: CASRGSEGAPNYGYTF; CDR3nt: TGTGCCAGCAGGGGTTCGGAGGGAGCTCCTAACTATGGCTACACCTTC